These T cell receptor beta chains were read from a single sample in a study of OX40 agonist ivuxolimab in advanced cancers. Generated by immunoSEQ multiplex PCR, the TCRdb table keeps only in-frame clones and is missing some. Here the sample spans tens of thousands of clones, roughly 84% being singletons. The sample consisted of CD4+ or CD8+ T cells sorted from blood, taken in a trial of the OX40 agonist ivuxolimab. The receptors shown here come from an adult with an advanced solid tumor such as melanoma, head and neck, liver or kidney cancer. Each CDR3 is given with its conserved first and last residue. Each record gives: V gene, D gene, J gene, clone size, CDR3 DNA, CDR3 protein. The D gene is left open where the match is weak. Clone size is stated in some rows and not others, as once, few, many or a class when expanded.

>TRBV5-1|TRBD2|TRBJ2-7|-
TGCGCCAGCAGCCCGGGACTAGCGGGGTTCTTTGAGCAGTACTTC
CASSPGLAGFFEQYF
>TRBV14|TRBD1|TRBJ2-7|-
TGTGCCAGCAGCCAAGCAGGGGGCGGCTACGAGCAGTACTTC
CASSQAGGGYEQYF
>TRBV11-3|-|TRBJ1-1|once
TGTGCCAGCACCTCGGATGGAGGAGGCAAGAACACTGAAGCTTTCTTT
CASTSDGGGKNTEAFF
>TRBV4-1|-|TRBJ2-3|-
TGCGCCAGCAGCCAAGATTCGTGGGGGCGGACCGGCAGGGATACGCAGTATTTT
CASSQDSWGRTGRDTQYF
>TRBV6-6|-|TRBJ1-2|-
TGTGCCAGCAGACTCCCCGGACAGCCTAACTATGGCTACACCTTC
CASRLPGQPNYGYTF
>TRBV28|TRBD2|TRBJ2-7|-
TGTGCCAGCAGTACCGGGACTAGCGGCTACGAGCAGTACTTC
CASSTGTSGYEQYF
>TRBV27|TRBD2|TRBJ2-3|-
TGTGCCAGCAGCCCGACTAGCGGGAGCCCGGATACGCAGTATTTT
CASSPTSGSPDTQYF
>TRBV7-2|-|TRBJ1-1|once
TGTGCCAGCAGCTTAGGCCGCGGGGGGACTGAAGCTTTCTTT
CASSLGRGGTEAFF
>TRBV6-1|TRBD2|TRBJ2-3|-
TGTGCCAGCAGTGAACTAGCGGGAGTGGGCGGTGATACGCAGTATTTT
CASSELAGVGGDTQYF
>TRBV5-1|TRBD1|TRBJ2-7|large
TGCGCCAGCAGCCACCGACAGGGTGGTAACGAGCAGTACTTC
CASSHRQGGNEQYF
>TRBV4-1|TRBD1|TRBJ2-7|-
TGCGCCAGCAGCCAACGATCCGGGACAGGGGGCAGCAACGAGCAGTACTTC
CASSQRSGTGGSNEQYF
>TRBV19|-|TRBJ2-3|-
TGTGCCAGTAGTATCTCCTCGGGAGATTCAGATACGCAGTATTTT
CASSISSGDSDTQYF
>TRBV10-3|TRBD1|TRBJ2-2|-
TGTGCCATCAGTGAGTCAGGGACAGGGAACACCGGGGAGCTGTTTTTT
CAISESGTGNTGELFF
>TRBV19|-|TRBJ2-7|-
TGTGCCAGTAGTAGGGGGCCCACAGCGGGATCCTACGAGCAGTACTTC
CASSRGPTAGSYEQYF
>TRBV9|TRBD2|TRBJ2-7|-
TGTGCCAGCAGCGTAGATCATGAGACTAGCGGGAACTACGAGCAGTACTTC
CASSVDHETSGNYEQYF
>TRBV6-1|TRBD2|TRBJ2-1|few
TGTGCCAGCAGCCAGCGGGAGGGCCCGAATGAGCAGTTCTTC
CASSQREGPNEQFF
>TRBV28|-|TRBJ2-3|-
TGTGCCAGCAGTTCCGGGACGGGAGACCTCACAGATACGCAGTATTTT
CASSSGTGDLTDTQYF
>TRBV5-6|-|TRBJ2-5|-
TGTGCCAGCAGCTTGGCGATCGGCCAAGAGACCCAGTACTTC
CASSLAIGQETQYF
>TRBV10-2|-|TRBJ1-3|-
TGCGCCAGCAGCTTGGACAGCTCTTCTGGAAACACCATATATTTT
CASSLDSSSGNTIYF
>TRBV11-2|TRBD2|TRBJ2-1|-
TGTGCCAGCAGCTTAGGCGGGAGGTACAATGAGCAGTTCTTC
CASSLGGRYNEQFF
>TRBV5-1|-|TRBJ2-5|-
TGCGCCAGTGCTGGGGGACCCGAAGAGACCCAGTACTTC
CASAGGPEETQYF
>TRBV5-1|-|TRBJ1-1|few
TGCGCCAGCAGCTTGGGACCTACGAACACTGAAGCTTTCTTT
CASSLGPTNTEAFF
>TRBV30|TRBD1|TRBJ2-3|-
TGTGCCTGTACAGGGGGCATCACAGATACGCAGTATTTT
CACTGGITDTQYF
>TRBV14|TRBD2|TRBJ2-1|-
TGTGCCAGCCAACCCGACCGGCCGGGACTAAAATACAATGAGCAGTTCTTC
CASQPDRPGLKYNEQFF
>TRBV6-6|TRBD1|TRBJ2-5|-
TGTGCCAGCAGTTATGGACAGGTCAGAGAGACCCAGTACTTC
CASSYGQVRETQYF
>TRBV23-1|TRBD1|TRBJ2-1|-
TGCGCCAGCAGTCAAACCAACAGGGGTCCGTACAACAACAATGAGCAGTTCTTC
CASSQTNRGPYNNNEQFF
>TRBV5-1|-|TRBJ2-3|-
TGCGCCAGCAGCTTGGGGGCAGGGACGATTAGCACAGATACGCAGTATTTT
CASSLGAGTISTDTQYF
>TRBV10-1|-|TRBJ1-2|-
TGCGCCAGCACCAAGGAGCTCCCTAACTATGGCTACACCTTC
CASTKELPNYGYTF
>TRBV30|-|TRBJ1-2|-
TGTGCCTGGAGTCAAGGGGTACCACAGAACTATGGCTACACCTTC
CAWSQGVPQNYGYTF
>TRBV6-1|TRBD1|TRBJ1-2|-
TGTGCCAGCAGCTTGACAGGGGTAAACTATGGCTACACCTTC
CASSLTGVNYGYTF
>TRBV2|TRBD2|TRBJ2-1|few
TGTGCCAGCAGGGCCGGGACTAGCGGTAACAATGAGCAGTTCTTC
CASRAGTSGNNEQFF
>TRBV5-1|TRBD2|TRBJ2-3|-
TGCGCCAGCAGCTTGGATGGGGGACTAGCGGGGGATACGCAGTATTTT
CASSLDGGLAGDTQYF
>TRBV6-1|-|TRBJ2-5|-
TGTGCCAGCAGTTCCCGGGACATGAAGGAGGTGACCCAGTACTTC
CASSSRDMKEVTQYF
>TRBV5-4|-|TRBJ1-3|-
TGTGCCAGCAGCCCGACGGACATCTCTGGAAACACCATATATTTT
CASSPTDISGNTIYF
>TRBV27|TRBD2|TRBJ2-1|-
TGTGCCAGCAGTGGACGGACTAGCGGGATCTATGAGCAGTTCTTC
CASSGRTSGIYEQFF
>TRBV19|TRBD1|TRBJ1-4|-
TGTGCCAGTAGTGTTGGGACAGGGGGTTCGACTAATGAAAAACTGTTTTTT
CASSVGTGGSTNEKLFF
>TRBV9|-|TRBJ1-1|-
TGTGCCAGCAGCGTAGAGAAAGATTTGAACACTGAAGCTTTCTTT
CASSVEKDLNTEAFF
>TRBV7-6|-|TRBJ1-2|-
TGTGCCAGCAGCCCTCAGGGGAGACTGAGGGATTATGGCTACACCTTC
CASSPQGRLRDYGYTF
>TRBV7-9|-|TRBJ2-5|once
TGTGCCAGCAGCAGGGAAGAGACCCAGTACTTC
CASSREETQYF
>TRBV27|-|TRBJ2-2|-
TGTGCCAGCAGTTTCTACACCGGGGAGCTGTTTTTT
CASSFYTGELFF
>TRBV7-3|TRBD1|TRBJ1-2|-
TGTGCCAGCAGCCTGGGACAGCTTAACTATGGCTACACCTTC
CASSLGQLNYGYTF
>TRBV19|-|TRBJ2-2|-
TGTGCCAGTAGTATGAACACCGGGGAGCTGTTTTTT
CASSMNTGELFF